What follows is one T cell receptor (beta chain) and its context. CDR3 length: 14 residues. Germline V gene data show CDR1 as LNHDA and CDR2 as SQIVND (reference sequence). Between the trimmed V and J ends, which lost 7 bases and 0 bases, there was a span of 10 bases. Profiling relied on immunoSEQ multiplex PCR, and the TCRdb table lists in-frame clones only, not all of them. The top ten hold less than 6.5% of the sample, which has under 50,000 clones, 95% seen once. This sample was included in a study of T cell changes during pregnancy in multiple sclerosis. The sample was CD8+ T cells from peripheral blood mononuclear cells, taken in the first trimester of pregnancy. The rearrangement links TRBV19 to TRBJ2-1, with D possibly matching TRBD2 (5 bases). This receptor was obtained from a female donor with multiple sclerosis, enrolled in a pregnancy study. The CDR3 coding sequence is TGTGCCAGTAAGGAAGGGAGCTCCTACAATGAGCAGTTCTTC. As protein: CASKEGSSYNEQFF.